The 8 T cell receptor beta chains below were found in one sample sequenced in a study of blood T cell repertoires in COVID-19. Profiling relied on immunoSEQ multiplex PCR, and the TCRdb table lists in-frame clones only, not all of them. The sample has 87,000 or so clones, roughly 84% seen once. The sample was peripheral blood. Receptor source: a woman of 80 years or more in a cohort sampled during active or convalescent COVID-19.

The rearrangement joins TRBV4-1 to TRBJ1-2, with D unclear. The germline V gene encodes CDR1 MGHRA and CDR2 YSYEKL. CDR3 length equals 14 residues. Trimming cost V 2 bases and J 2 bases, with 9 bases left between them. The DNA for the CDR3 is TGCGCCAGCAGCCAAATAGCAGCCAACTATGGCTACACCTTC. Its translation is CASSQIAANYGYTF.

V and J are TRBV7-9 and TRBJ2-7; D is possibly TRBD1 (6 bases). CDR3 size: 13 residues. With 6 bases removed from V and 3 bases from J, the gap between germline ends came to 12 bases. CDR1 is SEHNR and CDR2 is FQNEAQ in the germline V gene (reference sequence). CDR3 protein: CASSSGDNYEQYF. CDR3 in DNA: TGTGCCAGCAGTTCCGGGGACAACTACGAGCAGTACTTC. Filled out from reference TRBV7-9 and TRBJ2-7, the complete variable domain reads DTGVSQNPRHKITKRGQNVTFRCDPISEHNRLYWYRQTLGQGPEFLTYFQNEAQLEKSRLLSDRFSAERPKGSFSTLEIQRTEQGDSAMYLCASSSGDNYEQYFGPGTRLTVT.

CDR3 DNA sequence: TGTGCCAGTAGTGCCCCGGGACAGGGGGCGAATCAGCCCCAGCATTTT. Encoded protein: CASSAPGQGANQPQHF. The V call is TRBV19, the J call TRBJ1-5; TRBD1 aligns across 12 bases. V was pared by 5 bases and J by 4 bases, with 6 bases of the junction left unmatched. Germline CDR1 and CDR2: LNHDA and SQIVND (reference sequence). This CDR3 has 16 residues. Looking up the rest from reference TRBV19 and TRBJ1-5 gives the full variable domain: DGGITQSPKYLFRKEGQNVTLSCEQNLNHDAMYWYRQDPGQGLRLIYYSQIVNDFQKGDIAEGYSVSREKKESFPLTVTSAQKNPTAFYLCASSAPGQGANQPQHFGDGTRLSIL.

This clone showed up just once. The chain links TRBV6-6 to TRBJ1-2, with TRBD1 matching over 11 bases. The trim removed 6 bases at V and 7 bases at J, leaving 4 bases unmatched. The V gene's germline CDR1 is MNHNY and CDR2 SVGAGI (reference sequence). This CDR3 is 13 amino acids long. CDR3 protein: CASSGQGAVGYTF. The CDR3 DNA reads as TGTGCCAGCAGCGGACAGGGGGCTGTTGGCTACACCTTC.

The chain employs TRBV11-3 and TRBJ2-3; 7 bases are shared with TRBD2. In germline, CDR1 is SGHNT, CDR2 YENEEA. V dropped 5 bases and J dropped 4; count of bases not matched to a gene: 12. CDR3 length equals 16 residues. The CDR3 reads CASSPGTKGASDTQYF. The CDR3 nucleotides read TGTGCCAGCAGCCCCGGGACTAAAGGGGCCTCAGATACGCAGTATTTT.

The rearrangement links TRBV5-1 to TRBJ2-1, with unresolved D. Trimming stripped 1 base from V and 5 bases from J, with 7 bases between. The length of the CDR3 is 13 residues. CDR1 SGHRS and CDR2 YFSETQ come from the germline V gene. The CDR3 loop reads CASSLPRNNEQFF. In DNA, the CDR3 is TGCGCCAGCAGCTTGCCTAGGAACAATGAGCAGTTCTTC. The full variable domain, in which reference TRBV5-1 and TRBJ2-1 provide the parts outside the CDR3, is KAGVTQTPRYLIKTRGQQVTLSCSPISGHRSVSWYQQTPGQGLQFLFEYFSETQRNKGNFPGRFSGRQFSNSRSEMNVSTLELGDSALYLCASSLPRNNEQFFGPGTRLTVL.

The CDR3, as DNA: TGTGCCAGCAGCCCAATAACTAGCGGAGGGGCCTACGAGCAGTACTTC. Its translation: CASSPITSGGAYEQYF. V and J are TRBV7-8 and TRBJ2-7; 8 bases agree with TRBD2. V shed 5 bases and J 2 bases; nucleotides not matched to a gene: 11. Looked up from germline, CDR1 is SGHVS and CDR2 is FQNEAQ. CDR3 length: 16 amino acids.

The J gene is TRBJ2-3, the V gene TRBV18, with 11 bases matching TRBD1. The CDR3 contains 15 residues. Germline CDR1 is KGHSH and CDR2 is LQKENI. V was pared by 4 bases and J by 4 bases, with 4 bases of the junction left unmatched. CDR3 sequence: CASSLGQGASDTQYF. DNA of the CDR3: TGTGCCAGCTCACTCGGACAGGGGGCGTCAGATACGCAGTATTTT.